This TCR beta chain was captured in a study of post-analysis software for immune sequencing data (dated by TCRdb to between 2014 and 2016). Notes on the research overall: The recorded disease courses included relapsing-remitting, secondary progressive and progressive-relapsing multiple sclerosis, and some patients had no subtype annotation. A subset of samples was prepared in parallel using single-end sample barcoding, then pooled and co-amplified after Illumina adapter ligation. The multiple sclerosis patient repertoires were compared with 11 previously published healthy control repertoires from donors aged 6 to 25 years. What the research found in general, with its limitations: The control group was slightly older than the multiple sclerosis patient group. Compared with controls, multiple sclerosis patients had significantly lower normalized Chao1 diversity, a finding suggesting substantial peripheral T-cell clonal expansion. Direct clustering with F measure showed strong co-clustering of samples prepared in the same batch, prompting a batch-effect correction.

TCR beta repertoires were profiled from peripheral blood of over 10 young patients with multiple sclerosis to demonstrate the VDJtools post-analysis software. The multiple sclerosis patients were children and adolescents between roughly 6 and 17 years of age. Points on this clonotype: No antigen is known for it. Base qualities were left out, and no much larger clone turns up one base away.

Libraries were built with PCR. TCRdb names Illumina HiSeq 2500 as the instrument used. Unique molecular identifiers were incorporated into TCR beta cDNA libraries to reduce PCR and sequencing biases. Every 1 to 10 million input T cells yielded 500,000 or so cDNA molecules, meaning each molecule approximated one T cell. The patient libraries were prepared and sequenced with the same protocol used for the earlier healthy control dataset. Within a given batch, samples were prepared together, multiplexed and sequenced on the same HiSeq lane. As for how the authors treated the data: MIGEC was used to process the raw barcoded reads, and molecular identifier groups with only a single read were discarded before consensus assembly and CDR3 extraction. Clonotype tables were post-analysed with VDJtools, normalizing diversity by down-sampling all datasets to the smallest sample size. In repertoire overlap clustering, CDR3 amino acid sequences, but not nucleotide sequences, were matched to correct batch-related cross-sample contamination. TCRdb passed the public sequencing reads through fastp at Q25 and MiXCR, retaining productive beta sequences. Under each unique CDR3 protein, matching rows form one entry showing the most common genes and DNA. TCRdb, not the original authors, processed these V and J calls. In this sample the table shows about 200,000 distinct CDR3 sequences, approximately 28% of which occur a single time. Roughly 3.4% of the sample is taken by the ten largest.

What was sequenced was blood. The receptor comes from a girl aged 2 to 17 with multiple sclerosis.

In nucleotides, the sequence is TGTGCCAGCAGCCCCCGTGGCCCAGATACGCAGTATTTT. Translation gives CASSPRGPDTQYF. The chain couples TRBV3-1 to TRBJ2-3, with the D gene not clear enough to name. The CDR3 has 13 amino acids, counting the end cysteine and phenylalanine. Of all the DNA, just the CDR3 is kept, 39 bases in frame from base 1. For CDR1 and CDR2, the germline V gene (reference sequence) lists LGHDT and YNNKEL. V and J are truncated by 4 bases and 4 bases respectively, leaving an intervening sequence of 9 bases.